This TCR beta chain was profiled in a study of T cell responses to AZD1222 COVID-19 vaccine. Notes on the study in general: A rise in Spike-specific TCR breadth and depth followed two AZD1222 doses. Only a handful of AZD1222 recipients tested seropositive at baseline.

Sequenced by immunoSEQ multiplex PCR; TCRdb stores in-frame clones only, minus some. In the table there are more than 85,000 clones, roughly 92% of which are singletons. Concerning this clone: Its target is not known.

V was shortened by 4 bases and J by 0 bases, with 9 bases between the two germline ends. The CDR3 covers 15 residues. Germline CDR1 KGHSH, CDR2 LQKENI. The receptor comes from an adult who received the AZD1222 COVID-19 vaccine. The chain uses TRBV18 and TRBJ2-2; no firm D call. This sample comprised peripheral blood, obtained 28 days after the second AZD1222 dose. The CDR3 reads CASSLTAPNTGELFF. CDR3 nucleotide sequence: TGTGCCAGCTCACTCACGGCTCCGAACACCGGGGAGCTGTTTTTT.